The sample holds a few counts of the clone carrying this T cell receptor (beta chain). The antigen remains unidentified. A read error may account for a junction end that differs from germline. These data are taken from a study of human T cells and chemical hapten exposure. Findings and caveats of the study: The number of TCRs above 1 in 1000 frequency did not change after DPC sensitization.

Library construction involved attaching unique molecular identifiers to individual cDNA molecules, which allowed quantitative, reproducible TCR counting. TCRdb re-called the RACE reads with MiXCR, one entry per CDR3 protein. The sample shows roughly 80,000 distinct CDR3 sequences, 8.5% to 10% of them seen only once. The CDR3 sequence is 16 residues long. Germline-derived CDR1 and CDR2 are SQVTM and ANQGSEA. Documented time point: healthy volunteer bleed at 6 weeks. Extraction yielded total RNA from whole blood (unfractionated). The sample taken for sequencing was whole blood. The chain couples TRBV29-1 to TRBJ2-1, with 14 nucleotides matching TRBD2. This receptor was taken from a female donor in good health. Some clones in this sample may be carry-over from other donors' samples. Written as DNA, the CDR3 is TGCAGCGATGAAATGACTAGCGGGGGGGCCTTATATGAGCAGTTCTTC. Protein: CSDEMTSGGALYEQFF.